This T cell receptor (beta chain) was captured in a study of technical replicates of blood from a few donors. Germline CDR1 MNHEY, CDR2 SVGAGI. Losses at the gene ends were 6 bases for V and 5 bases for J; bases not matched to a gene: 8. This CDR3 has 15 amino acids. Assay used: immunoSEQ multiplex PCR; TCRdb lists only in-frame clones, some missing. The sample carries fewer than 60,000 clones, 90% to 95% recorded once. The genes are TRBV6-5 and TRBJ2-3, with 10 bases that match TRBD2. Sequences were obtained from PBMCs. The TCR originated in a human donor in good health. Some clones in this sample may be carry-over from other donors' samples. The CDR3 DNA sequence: TGTGCCAGCAGGACACCAACTAGCGGGGTAGATACGCAGTATTTT. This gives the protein CASRTPTSGVDTQYF.